The entry that follows covers one T cell receptor beta chain sequence. This clone was detected a few times. Its specific antigen is unknown. The sample holds no much larger clone one base away, and base qualities are not on file. TCRbeta CDR3 regions were amplified from genomic DNA using the immunoSEQ Assay, a bias-controlled multiplex PCR. For the original study's pipeline: The number of nucleated cells in each sample was estimated from the amplification of reference gene primers within the assay. To quantify the absolute abundance of each unique TCRbeta CDR3 rearrangement, sequence reads were collapsed and filtered. For each sample, productive Simpson clonality was calculated as the square root of Simpson's diversity index across productive rearrangements. This is the immuneACCESS table as TCRdb keeps it, with only in-frame sequences that have V and J called. A part of the clones is gone; compared with another copy, unresolved V genes explain less than half, and the rest is unexplained. That table is the source of V, J and clone size, and D and trimming were worked out from the DNA. In all, the sample holds about 110,000 clones, and roughly 76% of those were seen once. The ten biggest clones cover over 8.5% of the sample.

This entry comes from a study of blood T cell repertoires in COVID-19 (dated by TCRdb to about 2020). With respect to the entire study: Samples covering the acute and convalescent phases of COVID-19 were provided by collaborators in the United States, Italy and Spain. The prospective study material was composed of cDNA or gDNA derived from T cells, B-cell-depleted T cells, or PBMCs. The repertoires were released in a freely available public database meant as a resource for research on the immune response to SARS-CoV-2. Where available, HLA class I and class II types were taken from metadata supplied by the sample provider and were not determined by assay-based typing. Sample metadata almost always included a de-identified subject ID, COVID-19 status, age in years and sex. Subjects who had been exposed to COVID-19, were actively infected with it, or had recovered from it provided the deeply sampled blood TCRbeta repertoires that made up the dataset. Samples came from the ongoing ImmuneRACE study (first 160 participants) plus 1,254 subjects from 6 global collaborators. The paper's findings and limits, for the study overall: The quantity of clinical and demographic metadata differed by source and by participant and was supplied without curation.

Whole blood was collected in K2EDTA tubes by collaborating institutions according to the institutions' own protocols. For TCRbeta analysis, collaborator samples were shipped as frozen whole blood, as isolated PBMCs, or as DNA extracted from either sample type. Trimming accounts for 6 bases at V and 6 bases at J, while the number of junction bases matched to no gene is 5. There are 12 amino acids in the CDR3, from cysteine to phenylalanine inclusive. Only the CDR3 DNA stays, 36 bases, in frame from base 1. For CDR1 and CDR2, the germline V gene lists MNHEY and SVGAGI. Material: peripheral blood. Recombination connected TRBV6-5 to TRBJ2-7, and TRBD1 aligns with 7 junction nucleotides. The receptor was isolated from a woman aged 70-85 years with acute or convalescent COVID-19. The CDR3 protein is CASRSTGREQYF. The bases read TGTGCCAGCAGATCGACAGGGCGCGAGCAGTACTTC.